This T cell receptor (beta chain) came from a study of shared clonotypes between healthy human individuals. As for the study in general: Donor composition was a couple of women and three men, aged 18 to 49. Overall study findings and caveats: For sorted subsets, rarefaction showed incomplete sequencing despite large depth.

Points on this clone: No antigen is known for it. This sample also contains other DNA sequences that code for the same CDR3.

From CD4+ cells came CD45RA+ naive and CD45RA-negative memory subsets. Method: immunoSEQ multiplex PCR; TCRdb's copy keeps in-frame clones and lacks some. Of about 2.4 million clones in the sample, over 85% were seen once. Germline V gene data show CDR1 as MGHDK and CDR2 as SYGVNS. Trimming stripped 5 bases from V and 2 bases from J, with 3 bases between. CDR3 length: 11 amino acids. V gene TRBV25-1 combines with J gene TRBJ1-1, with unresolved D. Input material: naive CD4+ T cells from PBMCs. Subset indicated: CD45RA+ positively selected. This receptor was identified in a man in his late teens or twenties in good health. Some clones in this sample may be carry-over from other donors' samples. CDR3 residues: CASSLNTEAFF. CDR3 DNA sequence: TGTGCCAGCAGTTTAAACACTGAAGCTTTCTTT.